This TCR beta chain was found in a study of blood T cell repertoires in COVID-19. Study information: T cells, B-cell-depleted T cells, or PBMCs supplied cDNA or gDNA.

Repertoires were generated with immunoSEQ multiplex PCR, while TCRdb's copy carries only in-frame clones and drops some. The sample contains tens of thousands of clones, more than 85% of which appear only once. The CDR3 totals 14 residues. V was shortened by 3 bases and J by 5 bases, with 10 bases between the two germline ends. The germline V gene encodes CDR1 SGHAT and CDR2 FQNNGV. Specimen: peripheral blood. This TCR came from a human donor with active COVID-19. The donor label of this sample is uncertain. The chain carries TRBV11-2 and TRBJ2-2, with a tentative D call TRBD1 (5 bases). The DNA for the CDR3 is TGTGCCAGCAGCTTCTTTCAGGGTACCGGGGAGCTGTTTTTT. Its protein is CASSFFQGTGELFF.